This T cell receptor (beta chain) comes out of a study of cytotoxic CD8 clonotypes in ibrutinib-treated CLL. In the case of this clone: Its specificity is not known.

Deletions cut 2 bases from V and 5 bases from J, with 15 bases between. The CDR3 is made up of 15 amino acids. Germline V CDR1 and CDR2: SEHNR, FQNEAQ (reference sequence). Study observations and caveats: Upon ibrutinib response clonality rose, and upon progression it fell back toward baseline.

Here immunoSEQ multiplex PCR was the method, and the copy in TCRdb shows in-frame clones only, minus some. This table has around 19,000 clones, roughly 60% appearing once. The chain carries TRBV7-9 and TRBJ2-5; no definite D call. Sequenced material: PBMCs, taken after 12 months of ibrutinib treatment. The receptor comes from a human donor with chronic lymphocytic leukemia. CDR3 coding DNA: TGTGCCAGCAGCTTAACTTTCGGGTCGGCGGAGACCCAGTACTTC. This gives the protein CASSLTFGSAETQYF.